These 30 T cell receptor beta chains share one sample of origin, sequenced in a study of post-analysis software for immune sequencing data (dated by TCRdb to the mid-2010s). Results the study describes overall, beyond this receptor: Patients showed significantly higher frequencies than controls for a handful of TRBV segments, among them TRBV5-6, TRBV5-1 and TRBV20-1.

The library was built by means of PCR. This sample was sequenced with an Illumina HiSeq 2500. To reduce PCR and sequencing biases, unique molecular identifiers were incorporated into the TCR beta cDNA libraries. The raw public reads went through TCRdb reprocessing: fastp at Q25, MiXCR clone calling, in-frame beta chains kept. Rows are combined by CDR3 protein, so each entry shows the most common genes and DNA. Across this sample there are 700,000 to 800,000 distinct CDR3 sequences, with 25% to 30% seen only once. Roughly 0.53% of the sample is taken by the ten largest. Their antigens remain unidentified. Input material: blood. The receptors originated from a girl under 18 with multiple sclerosis.

Concerning this clonotype: The junction departs from the called germline gene at one end, perhaps through a read error. The chain recombines TRBV7-7 with TRBJ2-2, with D hard to call. Germline loops: CDR1 SSHAT, CDR2 FNYEAQ (reference sequence). The CDR3 covers 15 residues. Here the CDR3 reads CASSLTIGNTGELFF. For the CDR3, the DNA is TGTGCTAGCAGCTTAACAATAGGGAACACCGGGGAGCTGTTTTTT.

The rearrangement links TRBV6-1 to TRBJ2-2, with TRBD1 as a possible D gene (7 bases). This CDR3 comprises 18 residues. V lost 6 bases and J 0 bases, leaving 20 bases between the germline ends. Germline V gene sequence: CDR1 MNHNS, CDR2 SASEGT. CDR3 in amino acids: CASSPWPGGGPNTGELFF. In DNA form, the CDR3 reads TGTGCCAGCAGCCCCTGGCCCGGAGGGGGCCCGAACACCGGGGAGCTGTTTTTT.

The chain couples TRBV5-4 to TRBJ2-3; 10 bases line up with TRBD2. Germline V gene sequence: CDR1 SGHNT, CDR2 YYREEE (reference sequence). The CDR3 sequence is 16 residues long. The V segment lost 4 bases and the J segment 4 bases; nucleotides outside the gene matches: 9. This CDR3 reads CASSRTSGADADTQYF. Here the CDR3 DNA reads TGTGCCAGCAGCCGGACTAGCGGCGCGGATGCAGATACGCAGTATTTT. Complete variable domain (other parts from reference TRBV5-4 and TRBJ2-3): ETGVTQSPTHLIKTRGQQVTLRCSSQSGHNTVSWYQQALGQGPQFIFQYYREEENGRGNFPPRFSGLQFPNYSSELNVNALELDDSALYLCASSRTSGADADTQYFGPGTRLTVL.

The chain recombines TRBV5-1 with TRBJ2-3; D gene unclear. The CDR3 covers 13 residues. CDR1 is SGHRS, CDR2 YFSETQ, per germline. V was clipped by 4 bases and J by 2 bases, with 8 bases between them. CDR3 region: CASSTTITDTQYF. The CDR3 nucleotides read TGCGCCAGCAGCACAACAATCACAGATACGCAGTATTTT.

This clonotype has just a few counts. The chain is built from TRBV10-2 and TRBJ2-7; TRBD2 agrees at 10 bases. The CDR3 length is 14 residues. Germline V gene sequence: CDR1 WSHSY, CDR2 SAAADI. With V trimmed by 2 bases and J by 2 bases, 0 bases remained unmatched. CDR3 sequence (DNA): TGCGCCAGCAGTGAGCTAGCGGGGGCCTACGAGCAGTACTTC. The encoded protein is CASSELAGAYEQYF.

This rearrangement joins TRBV5-1 to TRBJ2-1, with TRBD2 matching 8 bases. CDR1 is SGHRS and CDR2 is YFSETQ in the germline V gene. The CDR3 covers 13 residues. V shed 3 bases, J shed 12 bases, and the junction held 8 bases outside the gene matches. The CDR3 sequence: CASSSDLAGRQFF. Written as DNA, the CDR3 is TGCGCCAGCAGCTCGGACTTAGCGGGACGGCAGTTCTTC.

This clonotype was recorded at least ten times. This chain joins TRBV7-2 and TRBJ2-3; TRBD2 agrees at 9 bases. The CDR3 loop spans 18 amino acids. After removal of 5 bases from V and 8 bases from J, the junction contained 20 bases not matched to a gene. Germline V gene lookup returns CDR1 SGHTA and CDR2 FQGNSA. For the CDR3, the DNA is TGTGCCAGCAGCACCCGACCGAGAGCGGGAGGATCCCCTACTACGCAGTATTTT. Residues: CASSTRPRAGGSPTTQYF.

This clonotype has only a few counts. The chain is built from TRBV20-1 and TRBJ2-1, with 8 nucleotides matching TRBD2. The ends lost 6 bases at V and 0 bases at J; junction bases unmatched: 7. This CDR3 has 15 residues. CDR1 and CDR2 (germline): DFQATT, SNEGSKA (reference sequence). This chain's CDR3 is CSAPGRGGSYNEQFF. The CDR3 DNA sequence: TGCAGTGCCCCGGGACGGGGGGGCTCCTACAATGAGCAGTTCTTC.

The sample holds a few counts of this clonotype. The J gene is TRBJ1-5, the V gene TRBV20-1; 10 bases are shared with TRBD1. The V segment lost 0 bases and the J segment 2 bases; nucleotides outside the gene matches: 7. The CDR3 spans 17 residues. The germline CDR1 and CDR2 sequences are DFQATT and SNEGSKA (reference sequence). In DNA form, the CDR3 reads TGCAGTGCTAGAGATCTGGTGACAGGGGGCGGCAATCAGCCCCAGCATTTT. This sequence encodes CSARDLVTGGGNQPQHF.

This clonotype has more than one count but fewer than ten. This chain connects TRBV28 to TRBJ1-5, with no clear D. The CDR3 sequence is 15 residues long. V dropped 6 bases and J dropped 2 bases, with 14 bases sitting between them. CDR1 is MDHEN, CDR2 SYDVKM, per germline. CDR3 in amino acids: CASSAPPNGNQPQHF. CDR3 DNA sequence: TGTGCCAGCAGCGCTCCCCCCAATGGCAATCAGCCCCAGCATTTT. The full variable domain, rest sourced from reference TRBV28 and TRBJ1-5, is DVKVTQSSRYLVKRTGEKVFLECVQDMDHENMFWYRQDPGLGLRLIYFSYDVKMKEKGDIPEGYSVSREKKERFSLILESASTNQTSMYLCASSAPPNGNQPQHFGDGTRLSIL.

The chain recombines TRBV2 with TRBJ1-2, with D perhaps TRBD1 (6 bases). The CDR3 loop spans 14 amino acids. Germline CDR1 SNHLY, CDR2 FYNNEI. Trimming stripped 5 bases from V and 7 bases from J, with 17 bases between. The CDR3 is CASSRDSGVSGYTF. Here the CDR3 DNA reads TGTGCCAGCAGTAGGGACTCAGGGGTTAGTGGCTACACCTTC.

This chain links TRBV7-9 with TRBJ2-1; 7 positions match TRBD1. The CDR3 has 12 amino acids. V lost 6 bases to trimming and J lost 7 bases; unmatched junction nucleotides: 3. The germline V gene has CDR1 SEHNR and CDR2 FQNEAQ (reference sequence). This chain's CDR3 is CASRGRGNEQFF. As DNA, the CDR3 is TGTGCCAGCAGGGGCAGGGGGAATGAGCAGTTCTTC. The variable domain in full, completed from reference TRBV7-9 and TRBJ2-1, reads DTGVSQNPRHKITKRGQNVTFRCDPISEHNRLYWYRQTLGQGPEFLTYFQNEAQLEKSRLLSDRFSAERPKGSFSTLEIQRTEQGDSAMYLCASRGRGNEQFFGPGTRLTVL.

About this clonotype itself: A much more abundant neighbour one base away suggests this may be a read error. The rearrangement uses TRBV29-1 and TRBJ2-6, with D uncertain. Germline CDR1 is SQVTM and CDR2 is ANQGSEA. CDR3 length: 13 residues. As DNA, the CDR3 is TGCAGCGTCAGGATCTCTGGGACCAACGTCCTGACTTTC. It specifies CSVRISGTNVLTF.

The chain recombines TRBV20-1 with TRBJ2-7, with D possibly called TRBD1 or TRBD2 (5 bases each). The CDR3 totals 14 residues. CDR1 is DFQATT, CDR2 SNEGSKA, per germline (reference sequence). Between the trimmed V and J ends, which lost 5 bases and 0 bases, there was a span of 14 bases. CDR3 residues: CSARWGPLSYEQYF. The CDR3, as DNA: TGCAGTGCTCGATGGGGACCCCTCTCCTACGAGCAGTACTTC.

This clonotype was counted a few times. This chain joins TRBV5-6 and TRBJ2-7, with TRBD1 identical over 12 bases. The ends lost 4 bases at V and 5 bases at J; junction bases unmatched: 13. Looked up from germline, CDR1 is SGHDT and CDR2 is YYEEEE. The CDR3 covers 17 residues. CDR3 bases: TGTGCCAGCAGCCGTCTGGCGGGACAGGGGGCGCATAACGAGCAGTACTTC. It is translated as CASSRLAGQGAHNEQYF.

This clonotype was found a few times. V and J are TRBV7-9 and TRBJ1-2; D call uncertain. The V gene's germline CDR1 is SEHNR and CDR2 FQNEAQ (reference sequence). The CDR3 has 11 amino acids. The ends were cut back, 1 base at V and 7 bases at J, with 4 bases in the middle. CDR3 amino acids: CASSLVFGYTF. The CDR3 bases are TGTGCCAGCAGCTTAGTTTTTGGCTACACCTTC.

The chain recombines TRBV10-3 with TRBJ1-1; D remains unclear. V lost 0 bases and J 1 base, leaving 15 bases between the germline ends. The CDR3 totals 17 residues. Germline values: CDR1 ENHRY, CDR2 SYGVKD. The chain's CDR3 is CAISESARGRRNTEAFF. In nucleotides, the CDR3 is TGTGCCATCAGTGAGTCGGCCCGCGGCAGGCGGAACACTGAAGCTTTCTTT.

The J gene is TRBJ2-1, the V gene TRBV10-3, with unresolved D. This CDR3 contains 13 residues. Trimming pared 2 bases from V and 10 bases from J, leaving 12 bases between. The germline CDR1 and CDR2 sequences are ENHRY and SYGVKD. The CDR3 DNA sequence: TGTGCCATCAGTGAGGGGGATCGTGTCGAGCAGTTCTTC. Translating gives CAISEGDRVEQFF.

This clonotype was picked up a small number of times. The V call is TRBV14, the J call TRBJ2-5; maybe TRBD1 (5 bases). Trimming left V 5 bases short and J 3 bases short, with 16 bases between. The CDR3 consists of 15 residues. Germline-derived CDR1 and CDR2 are SGHDN and FVKESK. CDR3 sequence: CASSAWSVGEETQYF. CDR3 DNA: TGTGCCAGCAGCGCTTGGTCGGTAGGGGAAGAGACCCAGTACTTC.

The table lists this clonotype with a few counts. The rearrangement links TRBV6-2 or TRBV6-3 to TRBJ2-7; maybe TRBD1 (6 bases). The CDR3 covers 15 residues. Germline V gene sequence: CDR1 MNHEY, CDR2 SVGEGT. V lost 6 bases to trimming and J lost 0 bases, with 15 bases between them. Written as DNA, the CDR3 is TGTGCCAGCAGAGCCTCCAGGGGATCCTCCTACGAGCAGTACTTC. The encoded protein is CASRASRGSSYEQYF.

This clonotype has only a few counts. V usage is TRBV7-9 and J usage is TRBJ2-3; 8 bases are a match to TRBD2. This CDR3 is built from 16 residues. Germline V gene lookup returns CDR1 SEHNR and CDR2 FQNEAQ (reference sequence). The trim removed 1 base at V and 2 bases at J, leaving 5 bases unmatched. The CDR3 here is CASSLGLALITDTQYF. DNA of the CDR3: TGTGCCAGCAGCTTAGGACTAGCGCTGATCACAGATACGCAGTATTTT. Filled out from reference TRBV7-9 and TRBJ2-3, the complete variable domain reads DTGVSQNPRHKITKRGQNVTFRCDPISEHNRLYWYRQTLGQGPEFLTYFQNEAQLEKSRLLSDRFSAERPKGSFSTLEIQRTEQGDSAMYLCASSLGLALITDTQYFGPGTRLTVL.

This clonotype showed up just a few times. V and J are TRBV2 and TRBJ1-2, with D tentatively TRBD1 (5 bases). The ends were cut back, 3 bases at V and 4 bases at J, with 9 bases in the middle. The CDR3 consists of 13 residues. Germline CDR1 SNHLY, CDR2 FYNNEI. The CDR3 nucleotides are TGTGCCAGCAGTGACTGGGGCGGCTATGGCTACACCTTC. It is translated as CASSDWGGYGYTF.

DNA of the CDR3: TGTGCCAGCAGTTACTGGGCCGAGTCCTACGAGCAGTACTTC. Translation gives CASSYWAESYEQYF. V is TRBV6-2 or TRBV6-3 and J is TRBJ2-7; D remains unclear. The CDR3 is made up of 14 amino acids. V gave up 1 base and J gave up 1 base, with 8 bases separating them. Germline loops: CDR1 MNHEY, CDR2 SVGEGT.

This sequence joins TRBV20-1 and TRBJ2-1; no definite D call. Germline assignment: CDR1 DFQATT and CDR2 SNEGSKA (reference sequence). Trimming left V 3 bases short and J 6 bases short, with 6 bases between. The CDR3 is 11 amino acids. In nucleotides, the CDR3 is TGCAGTGCTAGTCACTCCAATGAGCAGTTCTTC. Translated, it gives CSASHSNEQFF.

Only a few counts were recorded for this clonotype. The chain uses TRBV6-4 and TRBJ2-3; perhaps TRBD2 as D (6 bases). Germline V gene sequence: CDR1 MRHNA, CDR2 SNTAGT. V was trimmed by 4 bases and J by 1 base, leaving 9 bases between them. This CDR3 comprises 14 residues. DNA of the CDR3: TGTGCCAGCAGTGCCGGGACTGGCACAGATACGCAGTATTTT. This encodes CASSAGTGTDTQYF.

The genes are TRBV12-3 or TRBV12-4 and TRBJ2-1; 11 bases are a match to TRBD1. The length of the CDR3 is 16 residues. V lost 2 bases to trimming and J lost 3 bases; unmatched junction nucleotides: 3. CDR3 DNA sequence: TGTGCCAGCAGTTTACCGGGACAGGGGGACTACAATGAGCAGTTCTTC. Its protein product is CASSLPGQGDYNEQFF.

This clonotype was recorded a few times. The rearrangement uses TRBV12-3 or TRBV12-4 and TRBJ2-2; a possible D gene is TRBD1 (5 bases). The V end lost 6 bases, the J end lost 4 bases, and 15 bases lay between the germline ends. The CDR3 totals 15 residues. The CDR3 region has the DNA TGTGCCAGCAGGGCTGGTGGGGCTGGCACCGGGGAGCTGTTTTTT. This encodes CASRAGGAGTGELFF.

V gene TRBV6-1 combines with J gene TRBJ2-7, with D perhaps given as TRBD1 or TRBD2 (5 bases each). Germline V gives CDR1 MNHNS, CDR2 SASEGT. The V gene lost 2 bases and the J gene lost 7 bases, with 12 bases spanning the gap. This CDR3 region has 13 residues. This chain's CDR3 is CASSEWGGGEQYF. The DNA of the CDR3 is TGTGCCAGCAGTGAATGGGGTGGGGGAGAGCAGTACTTC.

In this sample, this clonotype turned up a few times. The chain links TRBV27 to TRBJ2-5; 10 nucleotides align to TRBD1. Per germline, CDR1 MNHEY and CDR2 SMNVEV (reference sequence). J lost 4 bases, V lost 3 bases, and 5 bases had no gene match. CDR3 length equals 15 residues. DNA for the CDR3: TGTGCCAGCAGTTTCGACAGGGGGCGCCGAGAGACCCAGTACTTC. This encodes CASSFDRGRRETQYF.

The chain has TRBV7-2 and TRBJ2-2, with 11 bases lining up with TRBD2. CDR1 and CDR2 from the germline V gene are SGHTA and FQGNSA. This CDR3 comprises 18 residues. Losses at the gene ends were 1 base for V and 1 base for J; bases not matched to a gene: 5. The CDR3 loop is CASSLVALAGGNTGELFF. CDR3 in DNA: TGTGCCAGCAGCTTAGTTGCTCTAGCGGGGGGGAACACCGGGGAGCTGTTTTTT.